This TCR beta chain was captured in a study of blood T cell repertoires in COVID-19. Study information: Italy, Spain and the United States were the sources of the convalescent and acute COVID-19 samples. In each case, the material was cDNA or gDNA derived from T cells, B-cell-depleted T cells, or PBMCs.

Under the authors' procedure: Nucleated cell number was recorded as an estimate derived from reference gene primer amplification. The assay was immunoSEQ multiplex PCR, and TCRdb's table has in-frame clones only and misses some. V, J and clone size were drawn from that table, and D and trimming were deduced from the DNA. The table has roughly 92,000 clones, around four fifths seen once. This CDR3 region has 13 residues. The germline V gene has CDR1 MNHNS and CDR2 SASEGT. V lost 7 bases to trimming and J lost 6 bases; unmatched junction nucleotides: 7. The sample was peripheral blood. The clonotype comes from a woman older than 75 with active or convalescent COVID-19. This chain joins TRBV6-1 and TRBJ2-7; 9 bases fit TRBD1. DNA of the CDR3: TGTGCCAGCAATAGGGACAGGGTATTCGAGCAGTACTTC. Translated: CASNRDRVFEQYF.